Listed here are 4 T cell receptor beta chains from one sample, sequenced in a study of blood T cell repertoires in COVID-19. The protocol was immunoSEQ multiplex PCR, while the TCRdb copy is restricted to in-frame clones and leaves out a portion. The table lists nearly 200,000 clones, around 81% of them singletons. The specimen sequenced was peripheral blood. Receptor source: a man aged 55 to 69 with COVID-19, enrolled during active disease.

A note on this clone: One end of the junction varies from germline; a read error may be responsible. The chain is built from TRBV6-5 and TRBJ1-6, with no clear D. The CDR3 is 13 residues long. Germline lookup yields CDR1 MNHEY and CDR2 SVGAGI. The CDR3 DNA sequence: TGTGCCAGCAAGGTCCAGGATAACTCACCCCTCCACTTT. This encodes CASKVQDNSPLHF.

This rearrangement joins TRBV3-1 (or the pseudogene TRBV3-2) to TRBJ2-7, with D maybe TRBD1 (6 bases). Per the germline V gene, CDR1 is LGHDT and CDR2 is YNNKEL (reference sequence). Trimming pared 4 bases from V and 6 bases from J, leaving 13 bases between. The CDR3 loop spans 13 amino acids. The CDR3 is CASSRRTEGEQYF. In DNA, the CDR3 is TGTGCCAGCAGCCGGCGGACAGAAGGCGAGCAGTACTTC.

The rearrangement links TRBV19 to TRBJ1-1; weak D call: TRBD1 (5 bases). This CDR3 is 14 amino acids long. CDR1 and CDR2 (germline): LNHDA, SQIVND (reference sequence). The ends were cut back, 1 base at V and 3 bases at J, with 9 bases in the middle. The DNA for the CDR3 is TGTGCCAGTAGTATAGTAGGGGCTGACACTGAAGCTTTCTTT. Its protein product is CASSIVGADTEAFF.

The chain's CDR3 is CASSLGQVSNQPQHF. CDR3 DNA: TGTGCCAGCAGCCTTGGACAGGTTAGCAATCAGCCCCAGCATTTT. The chain has TRBV28 and TRBJ1-5; TRBD1 matches 7 bases. V shed 6 bases, J shed 0 bases, and the junction held 5 bases outside the gene matches. CDR3 length: 15 residues. Germline values: CDR1 MDHEN, CDR2 SYDVKM.